The 31 T cell receptor beta chains listed next were all sequenced from one sample in a study of identical twins. TCRdb reanalysed the 5' RACE reads using MiXCR and keeps one entry per CDR3 protein. The sample gives some 500,000 distinct CDR3 sequences, roughly an eighth of which show up once; 0.98% is in the top ten. This sample also appeared in a second study, on yellow fever vaccine responses in identical twins.

Sequenced: CD4+ T cells sorted from blood. The receptors were gathered from a woman aged 18-30 years in good health.

The sample holds a few counts of this clonotype. Here the CDR3 DNA reads TGTGCCAGCAGTGGGCGGGGAAGGCCCCTCCACTTT. Translation: CASSGRGRPLHF. The chain links TRBV6-1 to TRBJ1-6; unclear D gene. There are 12 residues in the CDR3. The V end was cut by 4 bases, the J end by 13 bases, with 11 bases between. Germline V gene lookup returns CDR1 MNHNS and CDR2 SASEGT.

This clonotype came up a few times. CDR3 bases: TGTGCCAGCAGCTTACGACTAGCGGGAGTAACCGAGCAGTACTTC. The encoded protein is CASSLRLAGVTEQYF. The chain has TRBV7-9 and TRBJ2-7, with TRBD2 identical over 12 bases. Germline assignment: CDR1 SEHNR and CDR2 FQNEAQ (reference sequence). V trimming: 2 bases; J trimming: 6 bases; junction bases outside the gene matches: 5. The length of the CDR3 is 15 residues.

The rearrangement links TRBV7-3 to TRBJ2-2, with a tentative D call TRBD1 (8 bases). CDR1 and CDR2 (germline): SGHTA, FQGTGA. The V and J ends lost 5 bases and 0 bases respectively, with 16 bases between them. This CDR3 has 17 residues. The CDR3 bases are TGTGCCAGCAGCCTTCACAGGGGGGGCACGAACACCGGGGAGCTGTTTTTT. Its translation is CASSLHRGGTNTGELFF. The full variable domain, in which reference TRBV7-3 and TRBJ2-2 provide the parts outside the CDR3, is GAGVSQTPSNKVTEKGKYVELRCDPISGHTALYWYRQSLGQGPEFLIYFQGTGAADDSGLPNDRFFAVRPEGSVSTLKIQRTERGDSAVYLCASSLHRGGTNTGELFFGEGSRLTVL.

About this clonotype itself: Its ends do not fully match the called genes, so a read error is possible. The chain couples TRBV7-7 to TRBJ2-3; D may be TRBD1 (5 bases). CDR1 is SSHAT, CDR2 FNYEAQ, per germline (reference sequence). The CDR3 has 15 residues. The CDR3 sequence is CASSPSAQGTDTQYF. The CDR3 DNA reads as TGTGCTAGCAGCCCCTCGGCGCAGGGAACAGATACGCAGTATTTT.

This clonotype showed up just a few times. This chain joins TRBV2 and TRBJ2-7; D might be TRBD1 (7 bases). The CDR3 contains 12 residues. The ends were cut back, 6 bases at V and 7 bases at J, with 13 bases in the middle. CDR1 and CDR2 from the germline V gene are SNHLY and FYNNEI. Written as DNA, the CDR3 is TGTGCCAGCAGCACAGGGGCGGGGGAGCAGTACTTC. Encoded protein: CASSTGAGEQYF.

This clonotype was recorded at least ten times. This chain joins TRBV6-2 or TRBV6-3 and TRBJ2-1; maybe TRBD2 (6 bases). Per germline, CDR1 MNHEY and CDR2 SVGEGT. The V and J ends lost 6 bases and 1 base respectively, with 10 bases between them. The CDR3 is 14 amino acids. CDR3 region: CASRDGGSYNEQFF. CDR3 in DNA: TGTGCCAGCAGAGACGGGGGATCCTACAATGAGCAGTTCTTC.

This chain joins TRBV9 and TRBJ2-1; no clear D gene. V lost 1 base, J lost 0 bases, and 11 bases lay in between. CDR1 is SGDLS and CDR2 is YYNGEE in the germline V gene. The CDR3 is 16 residues long. CDR3 nucleotides: TGTGCCAGCAGCGTACTGGCTCTCGACTCCTACAATGAGCAGTTCTTC. Translation gives CASSVLALDSYNEQFF. The full variable domain, completed using reference TRBV9 and TRBJ2-1, is DSGVTQTPKHLITATGQRVTLRCSPRSGDLSVYWYQQSLDQGLQFLIQYYNGEERAKGNILERFSAQQFPDLHSELNLSSLELGDSALYFCASSVLALDSYNEQFFGPGTRLTVL.

This clonotype was seen many times. The CDR3 region has the DNA TGTGCCAGCAGCCTAGATGGGAGCCTAATAGCGGGGGACAGCACAGATACGCAGTATTTT. Translation: CASSLDGSLIAGDSTDTQYF. The chain employs TRBV6-2 or TRBV6-3 and TRBJ2-3; TRBD2 matches 9 bases. The CDR3 is made up of 20 amino acids. The germline gives CDR1 MNHEY, CDR2 SVGEGT. Trimming took 6 bases from V and 0 from J; bases not matched to a gene: 19.

This rearrangement joins TRBV20-1 to TRBJ1-2, with TRBD1 matching 9 bases. CDR1 DFQATT and CDR2 SNEGSKA come from the germline V gene (reference sequence). J gave up 7 bases and V 1 base, and 10 bases lay outside the gene matches. This CDR3 comprises 15 residues. CDR3 residues: CSARATQGAIGGYTF. The CDR3 DNA is TGCAGTGCTAGAGCTACACAGGGGGCTATTGGTGGCTACACCTTC.

Note on this clonotype: This may be a read error, as it is one base from a much larger clone. The V gene is TRBV11-2, the J gene TRBJ2-2; D is perhaps TRBD2 (6 bases). Germline V CDR1 and CDR2: SGHAT, FQNNGV. The CDR3 is made up of 13 amino acids. CDR3: CASSYRLRGEQFF. The CDR3 region has the DNA TGTGCCAGCAGCTACCGACTCCGCGGGGAGCAGTTTTTT.

This clonotype was detected only a few times. The chain links TRBV12-3 or TRBV12-4 to TRBJ2-7; a possible D gene is TRBD1 (5 bases). There are 14 residues in the CDR3. V was cut by 5 bases and J by 3 bases, with 14 bases left in between. CDR3 region: CASSVQGAVYEQYF. CDR3 bases: TGTGCCAGCAGTGTTCAAGGGGCTGTCTACGAGCAGTACTTC.

This clonotype was detected only a few times. This chain connects TRBV28 to TRBJ2-5; D might be TRBD1 (5 bases). Germline V gives CDR1 MDHEN, CDR2 SYDVKM. CDR3 size: 15 residues. V was shortened by 2 bases and J by 0 bases, with 10 bases between the two germline ends. CDR3 nucleotide sequence: TGTGCCAGCAGTTTAGCGACAGCTTACCAAGAGACCCAGTACTTC. It codes for CASSLATAYQETQYF.

The chain is built from TRBV6-5 and TRBJ1-4; TRBD1 agrees at 7 bases. The CDR3 length is 12 residues. CDR1 MNHEY and CDR2 SVGAGI come from the germline V gene. J lost 7 bases, V lost 6 bases, and 2 bases had no gene match. DNA for the CDR3: TGTGCCAGCAGGACAGGGTCTGAAAAACTGTTTTTT. This codes for CASRTGSEKLFF.

V gene TRBV5-1 combines with J gene TRBJ1-6; no definite D call. The V and J ends lost 0 bases and 10 bases respectively, with 14 bases between them. Per the germline V gene, CDR1 is SGHRS and CDR2 is YFSETQ. The length of the CDR3 is 15 residues. The CDR3 spells CASSLESPTSSPLHF. As DNA, the CDR3 is TGCGCCAGCAGCTTGGAGAGTCCGACGAGCTCACCCCTCCACTTT. Complete variable domain (other parts from reference TRBV5-1 and TRBJ1-6): KAGVTQTPRYLIKTRGQQVTLSCSPISGHRSVSWYQQTPGQGLQFLFEYFSETQRNKGNFPGRFSGRQFSNSRSEMNVSTLELGDSALYLCASSLESPTSSPLHFGNGTRLTVT.

This clonotype was recorded many times. This chain's CDR3 is CASSRGTDLAKNIQYF. The CDR3 coding sequence is TGCGCCAGCAGCAGAGGGACAGACCTAGCCAAAAACATTCAGTACTTC. The chain couples TRBV5-1 to TRBJ2-4, with 7 bases lining up with TRBD1. The CDR3 runs 16 residues. Germline V lookup: CDR1 SGHRS, CDR2 YFSETQ. The junction had 7 bases not matched to a gene; V was cut back by 4 bases and J by 0 bases. The full variable domain, rest sourced from reference TRBV5-1 and TRBJ2-4, is KAGVTQTPRYLIKTRGQQVTLSCSPISGHRSVSWYQQTPGQGLQFLFEYFSETQRNKGNFPGRFSGRQFSNSRSEMNVSTLELGDSALYLCASSRGTDLAKNIQYFGAGTRLSVL.

This clonotype has more than one count but fewer than ten. This chain connects TRBV6-5 to TRBJ2-3, with TRBD2 identical over 8 bases. Germline V CDR1 and CDR2: MNHEY, SVGAGI. V dropped 1 base and J dropped 3; count of bases not matched to a gene: 6. CDR3 length: 16 residues. CDR3 region: CASSYFVAGFTDTQYF. CDR3 bases: TGTGCCAGCAGTTACTTCGTAGCGGGGTTTACAGATACGCAGTATTTT.

This clonotype has only a few counts. The CDR3 DNA sequence: TGTGCCAGCAGCTTGGCCCCCCTAGCGGGCACAGATACGCAGTATTTT. Protein: CASSLAPLAGTDTQYF. The genes are TRBV5-4 and TRBJ2-3; TRBD2 aligns across 7 bases. Germline CDR1 SGHNT, CDR2 YYREEE (reference sequence). This CDR3 is built from 16 residues. V lost 0 bases to trimming and J lost 1 base; unmatched junction nucleotides: 5.

In this sample, this clonotype turned up a few times. The chain recombines TRBV20-1 with TRBJ2-2, with D uncertain. Germline values: CDR1 DFQATT, CDR2 SNEGSKA (reference sequence). The CDR3 has 14 residues. V lost 3 bases and J 5 bases, leaving 13 bases between the germline ends. The CDR3 bases are TGCAGTGCTAGCCCGTCTACTCCAACCGGGGAGCTGTTTTTT. Protein: CSASPSTPTGELFF.

The chain carries TRBV5-1 and TRBJ2-7, with 8 positions matching TRBD1. The CDR3 has 13 residues. CDR1 is SGHRS, CDR2 YFSETQ, per germline. V gave up 0 bases and J gave up 6 bases; unmatched junction bases: 2. CDR3: CASSLDTGGEQYF. Written as DNA, the CDR3 is TGCGCCAGCAGCTTGGACACAGGGGGCGAGCAGTACTTC.

This clonotype showed up many times. The V gene is TRBV11-2, the J gene TRBJ2-7, with unresolved D. This CDR3 is 12 amino acids long. CDR1 SGHAT and CDR2 FQNNGV come from the germline V gene. V lost 1 base, J lost 3 bases, and 4 bases lay in between. CDR3 in DNA: TGTGCCAGCAGCTTAGCCCTCTACGAGCAGTACTTC. Translating gives CASSLALYEQYF.

The chain employs TRBV20-1 and TRBJ2-5, with 11 bases matching TRBD1. The germline gives CDR1 DFQATT, CDR2 SNEGSKA (reference sequence). This CDR3 has 14 residues. V lost 4 bases and J lost 4; bases outside the gene matches: 5. This CDR3 reads CSATPGQGGETQYF. DNA of the CDR3: TGCAGTGCTACCCCGGGACAGGGGGGAGAGACCCAGTACTTC.

This clonotype occurred many times. The rearrangement links TRBV11-2 to TRBJ1-5, with D unclear. V was clipped by 1 base and J by 0 bases, with 7 bases between them. The CDR3 consists of 15 residues. Germline V gene lookup returns CDR1 SGHAT and CDR2 FQNNGV. CDR3 nucleotides: TGTGCCAGCAGCTTAGTTACCGGTAGCAATCAGCCCCAGCATTTT. It yields the protein CASSLVTGSNQPQHF. Filled out from reference TRBV11-2 and TRBJ1-5, the complete variable domain reads EAGVAQSPRYKIIEKRQSVAFWCNPISGHATLYWYQQILGQGPKLLIQFQNNGVVDDSQLPKDRFSAERLKGVDSTLKIQPAKLEDSAVYLCASSLVTGSNQPQHFGDGTRLSIL.

This rearrangement joins TRBV7-2 to TRBJ2-7; D is unresolved. Trimming left V 1 base short and J 0 bases short, with 10 bases between. CDR3 length: 15 residues. Germline CDR1 reads SGHTA; CDR2 reads FQGNSA. The CDR3 DNA follows: TGTGCCAGCAGCTTAGAACGGGTATTCTCCTACGAGCAGTACTTC. Protein product: CASSLERVFSYEQYF.

This clonotype showed up just a few times. This rearrangement joins TRBV5-1 to TRBJ2-3; D remains unclear. Trimming left V 2 bases short and J 3 bases short, with 10 bases between. The germline V gene has CDR1 SGHRS and CDR2 YFSETQ. There are 14 residues in the CDR3. In nucleotides, the CDR3 is TGCGCCAGCAGCTTATCGGACCCTACAGATACGCAGTATTTT. This translates into CASSLSDPTDTQYF. The full variable domain, with the rest looked up from reference TRBV5-1 and TRBJ2-3, is KAGVTQTPRYLIKTRGQQVTLSCSPISGHRSVSWYQQTPGQGLQFLFEYFSETQRNKGNFPGRFSGRQFSNSRSEMNVSTLELGDSALYLCASSLSDPTDTQYFGPGTRLTVL.

This clonotype was detected only a few times. The J gene is TRBJ2-4, the V gene TRBV24-1; 7 nucleotides line up with TRBD1. Germline CDR1 KGHDR, CDR2 SFDVKD. V lost 4 bases and J lost 6; bases outside the gene matches: 2. The CDR3 totals 13 residues. Here the CDR3 DNA reads TGTGCCACCAGTGACGGACAGGTAAACATTCAGTACTTC. It yields the protein CATSDGQVNIQYF.

This clonotype was picked up a small number of times. The chain is built from TRBV6-2 or TRBV6-3 and TRBJ2-1; 10 nucleotides align to TRBD1. V trimming: 5 bases; J trimming: 10 bases; junction bases outside the gene matches: 5. CDR3 length equals 13 residues. CDR1 MNHEY and CDR2 SVGEGT come from the germline V gene. DNA of the CDR3: TGTGCCAGCAGTGACAGGGGGCGGGGGGAGCAGTTCTTC. It encodes CASSDRGRGEQFF.

This clonotype was detected a few times. This chain uses TRBV28 with TRBJ2-6, with D hard to call. V lost 6 bases and J lost 5, with 8 bases in between. The CDR3 extends over 13 amino acids. From germline, CDR1 is MDHEN and CDR2 SYDVKM. As DNA, the CDR3 is TGTGCCAGCAGGAATTCTTGGGCCAACGTCCTGACTTTC. Translated: CASRNSWANVLTF.

This chain uses TRBV20-1 with TRBJ2-3; 13 nucleotides agree with TRBD2. J was trimmed by 5 bases and V by 2 bases; bases with no gene match: 7. The CDR3 is 16 amino acids. In germline, CDR1 is DFQATT, CDR2 SNEGSKA (reference sequence). The CDR3 nucleotides read TGCAGTGCTAGAACTAGCGGGAGGGTTCTCCGAGATACGCAGTATTTT. Amino acid sequence: CSARTSGRVLRDTQYF.

This clonotype has a handful of counts. The V and J genes are TRBV6-1 and TRBJ1-2, with D possibly matching TRBD1 (6 bases). The CDR3 is 17 amino acids. V lost 6 bases and J 0 bases, leaving 20 bases between the germline ends. Germline CDR1 is MNHNS and CDR2 is SASEGT. The CDR3 DNA reads TGTGCCAGCAGCTCCGGGACACGTTCGGCCACTAACTATGGCTACACCTTC. Translated, it gives CASSSGTRSATNYGYTF.

The rearrangement joins TRBV6-2 or TRBV6-3 to TRBJ2-7, with unresolved D. CDR3 size: 14 residues. V lost 2 bases to trimming and J lost 5 bases, with 13 bases between them. The germline gives CDR1 MNHEY, CDR2 SVGEGT. The CDR3 loop is CASSYPDSVNEQYF. In nucleotides, the CDR3 is TGTGCCAGCAGTTACCCGGATTCGGTAAACGAGCAGTACTTC.

The chain uses TRBV15 and TRBJ2-6; 7 bases align to TRBD1. With 2 bases clipped from V and 3 bases from J, the junction kept 4 bases outside the gene matches. The CDR3 contains 16 residues. In germline, CDR1 is LNHNV, CDR2 YYDKDF (reference sequence). The CDR3 sequence is CATSRKTGVGANVLTF. The CDR3 bases are TGTGCCACCAGCAGAAAAACAGGGGTTGGGGCCAACGTCCTGACTTTC.